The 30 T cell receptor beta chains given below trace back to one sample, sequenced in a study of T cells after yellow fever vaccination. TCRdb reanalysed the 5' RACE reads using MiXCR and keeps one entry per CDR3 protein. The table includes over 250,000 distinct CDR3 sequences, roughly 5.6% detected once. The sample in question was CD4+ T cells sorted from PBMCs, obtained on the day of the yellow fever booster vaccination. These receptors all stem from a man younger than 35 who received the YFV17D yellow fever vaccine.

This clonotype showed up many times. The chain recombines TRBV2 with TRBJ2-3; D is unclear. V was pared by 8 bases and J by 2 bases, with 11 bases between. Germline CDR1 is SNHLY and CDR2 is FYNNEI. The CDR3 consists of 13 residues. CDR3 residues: CASPKTHTDTQYF. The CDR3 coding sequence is TGTGCCAGCCCAAAAACCCACACAGATACGCAGTATTTT.

The CDR3 reads CASSGGIYTDTQYF. CDR3 bases: TGCGCCAGCAGCGGGGGGATCTACACAGATACGCAGTATTTT. The chain has TRBV5-1 and TRBJ2-3; maybe TRBD2 (6 bases). Trimming left V 4 bases short and J 2 bases short, with 11 bases between. Germline V lookup: CDR1 SGHRS, CDR2 YFSETQ. This CDR3 is 14 amino acids long.

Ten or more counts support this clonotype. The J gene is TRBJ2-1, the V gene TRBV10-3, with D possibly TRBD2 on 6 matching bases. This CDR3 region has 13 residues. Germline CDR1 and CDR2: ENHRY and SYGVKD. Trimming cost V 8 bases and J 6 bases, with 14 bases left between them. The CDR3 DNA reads TGTGCCATCGGAGGGCAGTTCGGCAATGAGCAGTTCTTC. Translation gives CAIGGQFGNEQFF.

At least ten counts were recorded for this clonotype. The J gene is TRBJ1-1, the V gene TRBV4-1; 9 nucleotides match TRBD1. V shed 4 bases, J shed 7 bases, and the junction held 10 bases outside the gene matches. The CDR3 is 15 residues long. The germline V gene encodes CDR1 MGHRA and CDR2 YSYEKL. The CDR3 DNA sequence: TGCGCCAGCAGCCTGACGGAGACAGGGGGGGGTGAAGCTTTCTTT. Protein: CASSLTETGGGEAFF.

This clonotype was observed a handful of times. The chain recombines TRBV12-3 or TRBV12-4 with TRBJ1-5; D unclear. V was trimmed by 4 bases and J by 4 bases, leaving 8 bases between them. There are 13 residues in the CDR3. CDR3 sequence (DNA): TGTGCCAGCAGTTCGCCCCTTAATCAGCCCCAGCATTTT. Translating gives CASSSPLNQPQHF.

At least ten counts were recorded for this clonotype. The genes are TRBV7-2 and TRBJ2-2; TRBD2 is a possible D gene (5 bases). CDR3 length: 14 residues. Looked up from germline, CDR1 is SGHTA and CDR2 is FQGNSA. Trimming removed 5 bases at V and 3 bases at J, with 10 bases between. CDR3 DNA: TGTGCCAGCAGCACCCCCGGGGACACCGGGGAGCTGTTTTTT. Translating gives CASSTPGDTGELFF. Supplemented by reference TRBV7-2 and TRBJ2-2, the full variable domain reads GAGVSQSPSNKVTEKGKDVELRCDPISGHTALYWYRQSLGQGLEFLIYFQGNSAPDKSGLPSDRFSAERTGGSVSTLTIQRTQQEDSAVYLCASSTPGDTGELFFGEGSRLTVL.

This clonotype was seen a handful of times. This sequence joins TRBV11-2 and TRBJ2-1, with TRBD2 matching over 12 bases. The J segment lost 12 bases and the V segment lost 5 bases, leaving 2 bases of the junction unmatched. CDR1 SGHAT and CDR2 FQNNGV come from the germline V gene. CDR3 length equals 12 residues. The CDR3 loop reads CASSPGLAGQFF. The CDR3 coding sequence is TGTGCCAGCAGCCCGGGACTAGCGGGGCAGTTCTTC.

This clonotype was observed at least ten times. CDR3 protein: CASQTTGSREQFF. The CDR3 DNA is TGTGCCAGCCAGACAACTGGTTCACGGGAGCAGTTCTTC. This chain uses TRBV5-4 with TRBJ2-1; D gene unclear. CDR3 length: 13 residues. Germline V gene lookup returns CDR1 SGHNT and CDR2 YYREEE (reference sequence). V was cut by 7 bases and J by 10 bases, with 18 bases left in between.

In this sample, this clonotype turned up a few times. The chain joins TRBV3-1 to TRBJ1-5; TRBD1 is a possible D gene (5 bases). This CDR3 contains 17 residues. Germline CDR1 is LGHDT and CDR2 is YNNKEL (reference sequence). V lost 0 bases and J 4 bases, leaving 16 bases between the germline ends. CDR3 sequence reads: CASSQEEFPGLNQPQHF. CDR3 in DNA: TGTGCCAGCAGCCAAGAGGAGTTTCCGGGGCTTAATCAGCCCCAGCATTTT.

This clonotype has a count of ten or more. The CDR3 DNA is TGTGCCAGCAGCGCCGGCCTCCGAGGGAATGAGCAGTTCTTC. As protein: CASSAGLRGNEQFF. This rearrangement joins TRBV11-2 to TRBJ2-1; D may be TRBD2 (5 bases). Trimming cost V 5 bases and J 7 bases, with 15 bases left between them. Germline-derived CDR1 and CDR2 are SGHAT and FQNNGV. The length of the CDR3 is 14 residues.

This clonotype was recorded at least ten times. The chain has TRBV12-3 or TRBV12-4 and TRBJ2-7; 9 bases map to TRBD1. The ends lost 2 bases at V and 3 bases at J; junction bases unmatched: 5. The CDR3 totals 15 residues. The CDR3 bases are TGTGCCAGCAGTTTAACGGGACAGGGTATCTACGAGCAGTACTTC. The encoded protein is CASSLTGQGIYEQYF.

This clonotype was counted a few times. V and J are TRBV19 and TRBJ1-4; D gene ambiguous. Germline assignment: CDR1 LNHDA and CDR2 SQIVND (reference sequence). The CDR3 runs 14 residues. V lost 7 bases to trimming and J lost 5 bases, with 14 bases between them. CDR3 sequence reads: CASNAADSNEKLFF. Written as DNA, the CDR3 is TGTGCCAGTAATGCGGCTGACTCAAATGAAAAACTGTTTTTT.

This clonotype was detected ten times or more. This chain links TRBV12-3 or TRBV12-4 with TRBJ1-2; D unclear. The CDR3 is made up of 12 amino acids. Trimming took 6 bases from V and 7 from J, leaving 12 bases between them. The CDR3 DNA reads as TGTGCCAGCAGCCATTTTCCCGGTGGCTACACCTTC. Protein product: CASSHFPGGYTF.

CDR3 region: CASSKRQGTGELFF. The CDR3 DNA sequence: TGTGCCAGCAGCAAAAGACAGGGCACCGGGGAGCTGTTTTTT. The chain uses TRBV7-8 and TRBJ2-2, with 7 bases fitting TRBD1. The V segment lost 5 bases and the J segment 4 bases; nucleotides outside the gene matches: 4. Germline V gene lookup returns CDR1 SGHVS and CDR2 FQNEAQ. The CDR3 is made up of 14 amino acids.

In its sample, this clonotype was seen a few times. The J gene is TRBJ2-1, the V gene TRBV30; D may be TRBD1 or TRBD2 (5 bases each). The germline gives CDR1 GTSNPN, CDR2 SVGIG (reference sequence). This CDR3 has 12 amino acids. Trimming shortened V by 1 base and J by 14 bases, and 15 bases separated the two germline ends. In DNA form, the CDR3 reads TGTGCCTGGAGTGACCTCCCGGGACCTAAGTTCTTC. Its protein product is CAWSDLPGPKFF. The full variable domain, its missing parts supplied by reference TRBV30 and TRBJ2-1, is SQTIHQWPATLVQPVGSPLSLECTVEGTSNPNLYWYRQAAGRGLQLLFYSVGIGQISSEVPQNLSASRPQDRQFILSSKKLLLSDSGFYLCAWSDLPGPKFFGPGTRLTVL.

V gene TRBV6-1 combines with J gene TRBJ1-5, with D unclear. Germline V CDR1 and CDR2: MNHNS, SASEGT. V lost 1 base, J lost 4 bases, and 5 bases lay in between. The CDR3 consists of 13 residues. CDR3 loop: CASSEVWNQPQHF. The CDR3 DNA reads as TGTGCCAGCAGTGAAGTTTGGAATCAGCCCCAGCATTTT.

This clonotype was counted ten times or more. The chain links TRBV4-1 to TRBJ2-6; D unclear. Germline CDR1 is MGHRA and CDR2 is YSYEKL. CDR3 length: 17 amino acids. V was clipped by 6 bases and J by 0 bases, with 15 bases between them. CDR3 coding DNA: TGCGCCAGCAGGCTAAGTAGTCACCACTCTGGGGCCAACGTCCTGACTTTC. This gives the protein CASRLSSHHSGANVLTF.

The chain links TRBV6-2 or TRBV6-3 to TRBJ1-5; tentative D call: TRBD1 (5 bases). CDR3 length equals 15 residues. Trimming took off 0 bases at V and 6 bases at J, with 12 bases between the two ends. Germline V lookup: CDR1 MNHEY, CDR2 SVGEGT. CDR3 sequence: CASSYSMQGLQPQHF. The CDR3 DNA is TGTGCCAGCAGTTACTCGATGCAGGGCCTTCAGCCCCAGCATTTT.

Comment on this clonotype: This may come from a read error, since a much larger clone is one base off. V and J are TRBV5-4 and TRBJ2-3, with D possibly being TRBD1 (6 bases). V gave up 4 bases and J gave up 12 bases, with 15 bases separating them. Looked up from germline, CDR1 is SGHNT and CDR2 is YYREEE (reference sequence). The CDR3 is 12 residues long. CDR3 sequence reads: CASSPVRGSQYF. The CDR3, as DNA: TGTGCCAGCAGCCCCGTCAGGGGATCTCAGTATTTT.

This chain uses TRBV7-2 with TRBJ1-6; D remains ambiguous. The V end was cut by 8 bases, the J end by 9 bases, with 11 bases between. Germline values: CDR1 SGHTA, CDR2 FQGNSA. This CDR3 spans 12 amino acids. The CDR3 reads CASGMVRSPLHF. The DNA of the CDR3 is TGTGCCAGCGGGATGGTTCGTTCACCCCTCCACTTT.

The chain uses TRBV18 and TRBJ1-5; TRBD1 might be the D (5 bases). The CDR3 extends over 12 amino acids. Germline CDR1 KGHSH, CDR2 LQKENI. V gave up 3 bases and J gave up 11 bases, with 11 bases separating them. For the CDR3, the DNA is TGTGCCAGCTCACCGGGGGAGGGGACCCAGCATTTT. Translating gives CASSPGEGTQHF. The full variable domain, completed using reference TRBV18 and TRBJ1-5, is NAGVMQNPRHLVRRRGQEARLRCSPMKGHSHVYWYRQLPEEGLKFMVYLQKENIIDESGMPKERFSAEFPKEGPSILRIQQVVRGDSAAYFCASSPGEGTQHFGDGTRLSIL.

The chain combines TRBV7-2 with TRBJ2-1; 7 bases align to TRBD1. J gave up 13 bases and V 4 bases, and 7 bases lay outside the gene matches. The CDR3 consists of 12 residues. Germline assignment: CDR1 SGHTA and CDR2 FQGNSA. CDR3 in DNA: TGTGCCAGCAGCTCCATAAGACAGGGTCAGTTCTTC. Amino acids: CASSSIRQGQFF.

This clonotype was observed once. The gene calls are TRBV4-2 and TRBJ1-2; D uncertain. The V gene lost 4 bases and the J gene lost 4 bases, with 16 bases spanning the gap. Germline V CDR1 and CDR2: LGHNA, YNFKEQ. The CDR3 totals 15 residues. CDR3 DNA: TGTGCCAGCAGCCCACCGCTGGGGTCGACCTATGGCTACACCTTC. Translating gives CASSPPLGSTYGYTF.

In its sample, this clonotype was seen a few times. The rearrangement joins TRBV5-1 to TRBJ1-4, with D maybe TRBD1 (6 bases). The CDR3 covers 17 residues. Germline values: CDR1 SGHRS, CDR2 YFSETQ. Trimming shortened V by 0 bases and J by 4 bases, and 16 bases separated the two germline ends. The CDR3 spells CASSLANKGGSNEKLFF. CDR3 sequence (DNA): TGCGCCAGCAGCTTGGCCAATAAAGGGGGGAGTAATGAAAAACTGTTTTTT.

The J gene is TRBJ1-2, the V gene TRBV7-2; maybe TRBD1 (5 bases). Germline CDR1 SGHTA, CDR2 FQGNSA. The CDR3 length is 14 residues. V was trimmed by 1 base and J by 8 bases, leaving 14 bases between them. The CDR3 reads CASSLGAQGRGYTF. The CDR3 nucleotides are TGTGCCAGCAGCTTAGGAGCTCAGGGTCGCGGCTACACCTTC.

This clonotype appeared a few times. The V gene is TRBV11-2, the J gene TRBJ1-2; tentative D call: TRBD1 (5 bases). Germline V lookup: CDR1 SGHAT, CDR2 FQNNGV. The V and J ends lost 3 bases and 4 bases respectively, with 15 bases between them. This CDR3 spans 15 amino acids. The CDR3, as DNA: TGTGCCAGCAGCTTGATAACCCCGGGACTCTATGGCTACACCTTC. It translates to CASSLITPGLYGYTF.

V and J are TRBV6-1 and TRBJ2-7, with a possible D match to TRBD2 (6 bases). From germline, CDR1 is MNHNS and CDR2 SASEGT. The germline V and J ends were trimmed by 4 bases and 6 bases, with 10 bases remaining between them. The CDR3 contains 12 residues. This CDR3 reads CASSVGGIEQYF. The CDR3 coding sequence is TGTGCCAGCAGTGTCGGGGGTATCGAGCAGTACTTC.

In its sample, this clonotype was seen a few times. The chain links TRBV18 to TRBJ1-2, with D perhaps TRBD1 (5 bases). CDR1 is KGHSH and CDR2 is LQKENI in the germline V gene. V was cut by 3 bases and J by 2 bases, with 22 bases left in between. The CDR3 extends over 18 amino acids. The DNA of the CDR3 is TGTGCCAGCTCACCTCGGAAGGCTGCAAGACGGGACAACTATGGCTACACCTTC. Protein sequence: CASSPRKAARRDNYGYTF.

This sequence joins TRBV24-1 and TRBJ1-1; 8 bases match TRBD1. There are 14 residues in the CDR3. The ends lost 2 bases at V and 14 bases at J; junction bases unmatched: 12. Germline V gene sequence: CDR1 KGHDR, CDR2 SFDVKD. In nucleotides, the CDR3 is TGTGCCACCAGTGATTCCGGGACAGGACGTGAAGTCTTCTTT. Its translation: CATSDSGTGREVFF.

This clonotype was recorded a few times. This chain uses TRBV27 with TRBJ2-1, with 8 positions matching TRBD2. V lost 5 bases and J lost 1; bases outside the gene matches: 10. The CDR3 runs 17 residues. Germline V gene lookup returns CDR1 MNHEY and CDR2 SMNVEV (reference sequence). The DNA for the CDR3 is TGTGCCAGCAGTCCCCGGGGGGGGCTAGAATCCTACAATGAGCAGTTCTTC. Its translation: CASSPRGGLESYNEQFF.